The present T cell receptor beta chain was sequenced within a study of cytomegalovirus exposure and HLA in healthy donors. Points from the study as a whole: Later analysis associated a missense DCLRE1C variant with TCR beta V- and J-gene trimming.

J gave up 8 bases and V 0 bases, and 7 bases lay outside the gene matches. The CDR3 sequence is 16 residues long. CDR1 and CDR2 from the germline V gene are MNHEY and SVGAGI. Remarks on this clone: Its antigen is not known.

PCR employed 60 Vbeta and 13 Jbeta primers. Profiling relied on immunoSEQ multiplex PCR, and the TCRdb table lists in-frame clones only, not all of them. The table records under 250,000 clones, more than 65% of them present only once. Donors consisted of healthy bone marrow donors. These donors counted as nominally healthy when sampled, but unrecorded immune exposures were likely. The chain employs TRBV6-5 and TRBJ1-6; TRBD1 aligns across 7 bases. Sequencing used PBMCs. The TCR was taken from a man aged 50-59 years in good health and CMV-seronegative. The CDR3 region has the DNA TGTGCCAGCAGTTACTCGATGGTACAGGGGTATTCACCCCTCCACTTT. Its protein product is CASSYSMVQGYSPLHF.